This T cell receptor beta chain was sequenced for a study of T cell responses to AZD1222 COVID-19 vaccine. The wider study: Second doses at about 4 or about 12 weeks were pooled.

The assay was immunoSEQ multiplex PCR, and TCRdb's table has in-frame clones only and misses some. This table has roughly 120,000 clones, about 85% appearing once. Germline V lookup: CDR1 SGHTS, CDR2 YDEGEE. There are 15 residues in the CDR3. Trimming cost V 2 bases and J 0 bases, with 11 bases left between them. This clonotype was obtained from an adult in good health. The sequenced sample was peripheral blood, obtained on day 0 of AZD1222 vaccination. The chain is built from TRBV5-8 and TRBJ1-1; TRBD1 might be the D (5 bases). CDR3 region: CASSFRRGLNTEAFF. In nucleotides, the CDR3 is TGTGCCAGCAGCTTTCGGAGGGGATTGAACACTGAAGCTTTCTTT. The variable domain in full, completed from reference TRBV5-8 and TRBJ1-1, reads EAGVTQSPTHLIKTRGQQATLRCSPISGHTSVYWYQQALGLGLQFLLWYDEGEERNRGNFPPRFSGRQFPNYSSELNVNALELEDSALYLCASSFRRGLNTEAFFGQGTRLTVV.